The rows below give T cell receptor beta chains drawn from one sample of a study of cytomegalovirus exposure and HLA in healthy donors. The table came from immunoSEQ multiplex PCR; TCRdb's copy has only in-frame clones and leaves some out. The sample lists roughly 190,000 clones; roughly four fifths were seen once. Sequences were obtained from PBMCs. The source of these receptors is a woman in her late teens or twenties in good health and CMV-seronegative. Each CDR3 is given with its conserved first and last residue. D genes are given only for firm matches. Some rows mark clone size as missing; the rest say once, few, many or name a class of expanded clone.

cdr3_length d_call clone_size j_call v_call cdr3_nt cdr3_aa
14 TRBD1 . TRBJ2-5 TRBV27 TGTGCCAGCAGTTCCCTGACAGGGAAAGAGACCCAGTACTTC CASSSLTGKETQYF
14 TRBD1 few TRBJ2-5 TRBV11-2 TGTGCCAGCAGCCCCCGGACAGGGAAAGAGACCCAGTACTTC CASSPRTGKETQYF
15 . . TRBJ2-4 TRBV7-9 TGTGCCAGCAGCTTGCCGGGACTAGCCAAAAACATTCAGTACTTC CASSLPGLAKNIQYF
16 TRBD1 . TRBJ1-3 TRBV18 TGTGCCAGCTCACAAATGACAGGGCTGAACGGAAACACCATATATTTT CASSQMTGLNGNTIYF
15 TRBD1 few TRBJ1-1 TRBV9 TGTGCCAGCAGCGTCCGGCCGGGGACAGGCACTGAAGCTTTCTTT CASSVRPGTGTEAFF
16 TRBD1 . TRBJ2-1 TRBV5-4 TGTGCCAGCAGCTTGACAGGGGTTGGGCCCGGGAATGAGCAGTTCTTC CASSLTGVGPGNEQFF
9 . . TRBJ1-1 TRBV28 TGTGCCAGCAGCCCCAGGTTCCAATTT CASSPRFQF
17 TRBD1 few TRBJ1-1 TRBV4-2 TGTGCCAGCAGCCAGGATTACAGGGGCCGGATGAACACTGAAGCTTTCTTT CASSQDYRGRMNTEAFF
16 . . TRBJ2-1 TRBV7-2 TGTGCCAGCAACTTAAGGGGGTCTTCCTATTACAATGAGCAGTTCTTC CASNLRGSSYYNEQFF
14 . once TRBJ1-4 TRBV5-1 TGCGCCAGCAGCTTGGCGGGGATGGATGAAAAACTGTTTTTT CASSLAGMDEKLFF
14 . . TRBJ2-2 TRBV7-9 TGTGCCAGCAGCTTAAGGTCCGGGGCCGGGGAGCTGTTTTTT CASSLRSGAGELFF
15 TRBD1 once TRBJ2-1 TRBV27 TGTGCCACGACAGGGGACATGGAATTAGCGAATGAGCAGTTCTTC CATTGDMELANEQFF
13 . . TRBJ2-7 TRBV10-1 TGCGCCAGCAGTGATGGAGGGTCAGGCGAGCAGTACTTC CASSDGGSGEQYF
16 . . TRBJ1-5 TRBV19 TGTGCCAGTACCCCGTTGTGGTCGGAGGGCAATCAGCCCCAGCATTTT CASTPLWSEGNQPQHF
12 . . TRBJ2-7 TRBV18 TGTGCCAGCTCACCCAACAACTACGAGCAGTACTTC CASSPNNYEQYF
13 . . TRBJ1-1 TRBV18 TGTGCCAGCTCACCACAAGCGAACACTGAAGCTTTCTTT CASSPQANTEAFF
11 . . TRBJ2-5 TRBV30 TGTGCCTGGAGTCTAAAAGAGACCCAGTACTTC CAWSLKETQYF
12 . . TRBJ1-1 TRBV7-9 TGTGCCAGCAGCTTAAAGCGGGCAGAAGCTTTCTTT CASSLKRAEAFF
14 . few TRBJ2-7 TRBV6-5 TGTGCCAGCAGTTCTGCGGTTCCAGCCTACGAGCAGTACTTC CASSSAVPAYEQYF
13 . few TRBJ2-1 TRBV11-2 TGTGCCAGCACCGCACCACTAGCCGATGAGCAGTTCTTC CASTAPLADEQFF
15 . . TRBJ2-5 TRBV28 TGTGCCAGCAGCCCACTTAAAGTACACGGGGAGACCCAGTACTTC CASSPLKVHGETQYF
15 TRBD2 . TRBJ2-7 TRBV14 TGTGCCAGCAGCCAAGGATGGGGACTAGCGATCGAGCAGTACTTC CASSQGWGLAIEQYF
14 . . TRBJ2-7 TRBV6-5 TGTGCCAGCAGTTACTCGAGTATCAGGGACGAGCAGTACTTC CASSYSSIRDEQYF
14 TRBD1 . TRBJ1-2 TRBV19 TGTGCCAGTAGTATCGACAGGGGGGACTATGGCTACACCTTC CASSIDRGDYGYTF
13 TRBD1 . TRBJ2-3 TRBV28 TGTGCCAGCAGCGGAGAGGCCGGGACAGCGGAGTATTTT CASSGEAGTAEYF
15 TRBD1 medium-sized TRBJ2-3 TRBV30 TGTGCCTGGAGTGCTGGGACAGGGGGGACAGATACGCAGTATTTT CAWSAGTGGTDTQYF
13 . . TRBJ2-1 TRBV5-6 TGTGCCAGCACCTGGACAGAACACAATGAGCAGTTCTTC CASTWTEHNEQFF
15 TRBD1 . TRBJ1-1 TRBV9 TGTGCCAGCAGCGACAGGGGGGGGATAAACACTGAAGCTTTCTTT CASSDRGGINTEAFF
13 . . TRBJ2-3 TRBV15 TGTGCCACCAGGAACCCAGGTACAGATACGCAGTATTTT CATRNPGTDTQYF
15 . . TRBJ2-3 TRBV11-3 TGTGCCAGCAGCCCAGACTGGCCTAGCACAGATACGCAGTATTTT CASSPDWPSTDTQYF
11 . . TRBJ2-7 TRBV28 TGTGCCAGCAGTCAGGGGAACGAGCAGTACTTC CASSQGNEQYF
15 . . TRBJ2-1 TRBV19 TGTGCCACTAAAATTGGGGGGGCGGGAAGAAATGAGCAGTTCTTC CATKIGGAGRNEQFF
16 TRBD1 . TRBJ2-7 TRBV7-9 TGTGCCAGCAGCGGGATTAGGCGGGGACAGGGCTACGAGCAGTACTTC CASSGIRRGQGYEQYF
13 . . TRBJ1-1 TRBV4-1 TGCGCCAGCAGCCAAGCGTCAGACAGTGAAGCTTTCTTT CASSQASDSEAFF
17 TRBD2 few TRBJ2-2 TRBV4-1 TGCGCCAGCAGCGGGAGGACTAGCGGTCCACAATGGGGGGAGCTGTTTTTT CASSGRTSGPQWGELFF